A single sample gave rise to the 21 T cell receptor beta chains below, sequenced in a study of early T cells in non-severe SARS-CoV-2 infection. TCRdb itself ran the 5' RACE reads through MiXCR, one entry per CDR3 protein. The sample carries around 60,000 distinct CDR3 sequences, around 12% recorded once. The sequenced material came from whole blood. The source is an adult who was a healthcare worker with PCR-confirmed SARS-CoV-2 infection or an uninfected control (not recorded which).

The chain uses TRBV6-4 and TRBJ2-2; 7 nucleotides line up with TRBD2. The length of the CDR3 is 15 residues. CDR1 and CDR2 from the germline V gene are MRHNA and SNTAGT. V lost 7 bases, J lost 7 bases, and 12 bases stayed unmatched. CDR3 amino acids: CASKEEAGLVGELFF. CDR3 nucleotide sequence: TGTGCCAGCAAGGAGGAAGCGGGATTGGTCGGGGAGCTGTTTTTT.

The chain employs TRBV28 and TRBJ1-5, with D tentatively TRBD1 (6 bases). Germline CDR1 and CDR2: MDHEN and SYDVKM. The germline V and J ends were trimmed by 3 bases and 0 bases, with 9 bases remaining between them. This CDR3 is 15 amino acids long. CDR3 nucleotides: TGTGCCAGCAGTTTCCGACAGGCTAGCAATCAGCCCCAGCATTTT. It is translated as CASSFRQASNQPQHF.

This clonotype was picked up many times. This sequence joins TRBV7-8 and TRBJ2-1, with D perhaps TRBD1 (5 bases). From germline, CDR1 is SGHVS and CDR2 FQNEAQ. The CDR3 runs to 15 residues. Trimming removed 0 bases at V and 9 bases at J, with 15 bases between. For the CDR3, the DNA is TGTGCCAGCAGCTTAGCCCAGGGCATCTTGGGTGAGCAGTTCTTC. Translated: CASSLAQGILGEQFF.

This clonotype was detected ten times or more. The rearrangement links TRBV6-5 to TRBJ2-7, with 7 nucleotides matching TRBD1. The CDR3 extends over 15 amino acids. Unmatched junction bases numbered 11, after V lost 7 bases and J lost 2 bases. Per germline, CDR1 MNHEY and CDR2 SVGAGI. The CDR3: CASKSGAGGTYEQYF. DNA for the CDR3: TGTGCCAGCAAGAGTGGGGCAGGGGGAACCTACGAGCAGTACTTC.

In its sample, this clonotype was seen many times. The gene calls are TRBV7-8 and TRBJ1-2; 8 bases are shared with TRBD1. The germline gives CDR1 SGHVS, CDR2 FQNEAQ. With 5 bases clipped from V and 6 bases from J, the junction kept 5 bases outside the gene matches. The CDR3 runs to 13 residues. The CDR3 nucleotides read TGTGCCAGCAGCGAAAGGACAGGGAATGGCTACACCTTC. Protein: CASSERTGNGYTF. The full variable domain, its missing parts supplied by reference TRBV7-8 and TRBJ1-2, is GAGVSQSPRYKVAKRGQDVALRCDPISGHVSLFWYQQALGQGPEFLTYFQNEAQLDKSGLPSDRFFAERPEGSVSTLKIQRTQQEDSAVYLCASSERTGNGYTFGSGTRLTVV.

Only a few counts were recorded for this clonotype. The CDR3 DNA reads as TGTGCCAGCAGCTTAGCCAGAGAAAACACCATATATTTT. Translation gives CASSLARENTIYF. This chain joins TRBV7-8 and TRBJ1-3; D call uncertain. This CDR3 has 13 residues. The V and J ends lost 0 bases and 6 bases respectively, with 6 bases between them. In germline, CDR1 is SGHVS, CDR2 FQNEAQ. Supplemented by reference TRBV7-8 and TRBJ1-3, the full variable domain reads GAGVSQSPRYKVAKRGQDVALRCDPISGHVSLFWYQQALGQGPEFLTYFQNEAQLDKSGLPSDRFFAERPEGSVSTLKIQRTQQEDSAVYLCASSLARENTIYFGEGSWLTVV.

There are a few counts of this clonotype. The chain joins TRBV18 to TRBJ2-1; no clear D gene. The V and J ends lost 1 base and 5 bases respectively, with 3 bases between them. CDR1 is KGHSH, CDR2 LQKENI, per germline. The CDR3 is 12 amino acids. CDR3 region: CASSPLDNEQFF. The CDR3 DNA reads as TGTGCCAGCTCACCACTAGACAATGAGCAGTTCTTC.

This clonotype was counted at least ten times. CDR3 coding DNA: TGTGCCAGCTCGCTGACAAATCAGGGCGAGCAGTACTTC. Translated: CASSLTNQGEQYF. V gene TRBV7-2 combines with J gene TRBJ2-7; perhaps TRBD1 as D (5 bases). There are 13 residues in the CDR3. Trimming left V 8 bases short and J 6 bases short, with 17 bases between. In germline, CDR1 is SGHTA, CDR2 FQGNSA.

This clonotype has at least ten counts. J is TRBJ2-5 and V is TRBV29-1; D is uncertain. The CDR3 contains 10 residues. V was shortened by 2 bases and J by 5 bases, with 3 bases between the two germline ends. Germline assignment: CDR1 SQVTM and CDR2 ANQGSEA. The CDR3, as DNA: TGCAGCGTTGAAATGGAGACCCAGTACTTC. This gives the protein CSVEMETQYF.

This clonotype was observed a few times. This chain connects TRBV20-1 to TRBJ2-1; no clear D gene. With 5 bases removed from V and 9 bases from J, the gap between germline ends came to 11 bases. Germline CDR1 reads DFQATT; CDR2 reads SNEGSKA (reference sequence). The CDR3 is 11 amino acids. CDR3 nucleotide sequence: TGCAGTGCTCTTGGGGAAGCTGAGCAGTTCTTC. This translates into CSALGEAEQFF.

V and J are TRBV29-1 and TRBJ1-1, with D possibly TRBD1 on 6 matching bases. The germline V and J ends were trimmed by 4 bases and 1 base, with 13 bases remaining between them. The CDR3 has 14 residues. Per the germline V gene, CDR1 is SQVTM and CDR2 is ANQGSEA. CDR3 amino acids: CSVGTGRPNTEAFF. The CDR3 DNA follows: TGCAGCGTTGGTACAGGGCGGCCGAACACTGAAGCTTTCTTT.

A note on this clonotype: A much larger clone is a single base away; this may be a read error. The CDR3 DNA sequence: TGTGCCAGCAGTTTCCCCCATGGGGCCGAGGGCTACACCTTC. Protein sequence: CASSFPHGAEGYTF. The rearrangement uses TRBV6-6 and TRBJ1-2; D may be TRBD1 (5 bases). Trimming removed 4 bases from V and 8 bases from J, with 17 bases in between. CDR1 and CDR2 from the germline V gene are MNHNY and SVGAGI (reference sequence). This CDR3 has 14 residues.

Only a few counts were recorded for this clonotype. This chain connects TRBV7-2 to TRBJ2-1; 9 nucleotides match TRBD2. The CDR3 contains 15 residues. Unmatched junction bases numbered 2, after V lost 3 bases and J lost 2 bases. The germline CDR1 and CDR2 sequences are SGHTA and FQGNSA. DNA for the CDR3: TGTGCCAGCAGCTTGGCGGGGGGGACCTACAATGAGCAGTTCTTC. Protein product: CASSLAGGTYNEQFF.

This chain links TRBV28 with TRBJ2-5; D tentatively reads TRBD1 or TRBD2 (5 bases each). The CDR3 is made up of 13 amino acids. Germline CDR1 MDHEN, CDR2 SYDVKM. V lost 7 bases and J lost 5, with 14 bases in between. The CDR3: CASMGDGRETQYF. The DNA for the CDR3 is TGTGCCAGCATGGGGGACGGGCGGGAGACCCAGTACTTC. The complete variable domain, with remaining parts taken from reference TRBV28 and TRBJ2-5, reads DVKVTQSSRYLVKRTGEKVFLECVQDMDHENMFWYRQDPGLGLRLIYFSYDVKMKEKGDIPEGYSVSREKKERFSLILESASTNQTSMYLCASMGDGRETQYFGPGTRLLVL.

This clonotype was found many times. The J gene is TRBJ1-1, the V gene TRBV29-1; weak D call: TRBD1 (5 bases). The CDR3 totals 15 residues. Germline V gives CDR1 SQVTM, CDR2 ANQGSEA. Deletions cut 2 bases from V and 5 bases from J, with 18 bases between. The chain's CDR3 is CSVEPQDNWETEAFF. The CDR3 region has the DNA TGCAGCGTTGAACCCCAGGACAACTGGGAGACTGAAGCTTTCTTT.

This clonotype was detected many times. The rearrangement uses TRBV3-1 and TRBJ2-5; D remains ambiguous. The CDR3 runs to 13 residues. Germline V lookup: CDR1 LGHDT, CDR2 YNNKEL (reference sequence). V was clipped by 1 base and J by 3 bases, with 6 bases between them. The CDR3 bases are TGTGCCAGCAGCCAAGGGACCAAAGAGACCCAGTACTTC. Translated, it gives CASSQGTKETQYF.

The sample holds a few counts of this clonotype. CDR3 sequence (DNA): TGTGCCAGCAGCTTAGCGGGCAGCTCCACAGATACGCAGTATTTT. It specifies CASSLAGSSTDTQYF. This chain joins TRBV7-6 and TRBJ2-3; unclear D gene. The CDR3 sequence is 15 residues long. Trimming cost V 0 bases and J 2 bases, with 9 bases left between them. CDR1 is SGHVS and CDR2 is FNYEAQ in the germline V gene.

Many counts were recorded for this clonotype. V gene TRBV29-1 combines with J gene TRBJ1-5; no reliable D call. From germline, CDR1 is SQVTM and CDR2 ANQGSEA. The CDR3 extends over 12 amino acids. V dropped 4 bases and J dropped 3 bases, with 7 bases sitting between them. The CDR3 DNA follows: TGCAGCGTTGGGAACCTCAATCAGCCCCAGCATTTT. As protein: CSVGNLNQPQHF.

About this clonotype itself: A read error is possible here, since a much larger clone lies one base away. The chain recombines TRBV27 with TRBJ1-2; D ambiguous. The germline V gene encodes CDR1 MNHEY and CDR2 SMNVEV (reference sequence). The germline V and J ends were trimmed by 2 bases and 8 bases, with 15 bases remaining between them. The CDR3 contains 14 residues. The DNA of the CDR3 is TGTGCCAGCAGTTTAAAGGGCGGAGGTAAGGGCTACACCTTC. Its translation is CASSLKGGGKGYTF.

This clonotype was counted ten times or more. The chain couples TRBV15 to TRBJ1-6; 7 bases align to TRBD1. The germline gives CDR1 LNHNV, CDR2 YYDKDF (reference sequence). CDR3 length equals 14 residues. V gave up 6 bases and J gave up 3 bases; unmatched junction bases: 2. The CDR3 is CATSRQGYNSPLHF. As DNA, the CDR3 is TGTGCCACCAGTAGACAGGGCTATAATTCACCCCTCCACTTT.

The gene calls are TRBV30 and TRBJ2-2; 7 bases agree with TRBD2. In germline, CDR1 is GTSNPN, CDR2 SVGIG (reference sequence). This CDR3 is 14 amino acids long. Trimming removed 5 bases from V and 4 bases from J; junction bases left unmatched: 7. The CDR3 DNA reads TGTGCCTGGGGGAGGGGATTAGGCACCGGGGAGCTGTTTTTT. This codes for CAWGRGLGTGELFF.